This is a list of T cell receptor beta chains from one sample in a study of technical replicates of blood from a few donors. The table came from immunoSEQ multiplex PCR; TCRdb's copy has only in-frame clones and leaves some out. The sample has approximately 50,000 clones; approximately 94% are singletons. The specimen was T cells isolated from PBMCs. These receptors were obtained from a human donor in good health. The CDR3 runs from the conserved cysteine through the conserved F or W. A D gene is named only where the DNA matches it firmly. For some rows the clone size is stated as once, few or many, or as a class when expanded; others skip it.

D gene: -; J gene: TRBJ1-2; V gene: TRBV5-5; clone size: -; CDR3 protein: CASSLGQALYGYTF; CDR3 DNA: TGTGCCAGCAGCTTGGGCCAGGCTCTCTATGGCTACACCTTC
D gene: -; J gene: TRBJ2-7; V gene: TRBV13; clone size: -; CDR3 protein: CASSPQASMGAYEQYF; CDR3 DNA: TGTGCCAGCAGCCCCCAAGCTAGCATGGGTGCCTACGAGCAGTACTTC
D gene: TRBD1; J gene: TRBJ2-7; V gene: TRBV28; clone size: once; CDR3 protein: CASREDRARYEQYF; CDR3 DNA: TGTGCCAGCAGGGAGGACAGGGCCCGTTACGAGCAGTACTTC
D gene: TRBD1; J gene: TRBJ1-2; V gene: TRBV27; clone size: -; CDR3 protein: CASSFRGQGEGYTF; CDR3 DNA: TGTGCCAGCAGTTTTAGAGGACAGGGTGAGGGCTACACCTTC
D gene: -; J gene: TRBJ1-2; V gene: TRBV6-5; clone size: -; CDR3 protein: CASSYSLGTRNYGYTF; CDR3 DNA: TGTGCCAGCAGTTACTCTTTGGGGACACGAAACTATGGCTACACCTTC
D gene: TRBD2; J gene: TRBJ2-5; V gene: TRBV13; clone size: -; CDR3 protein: CASSSGLEETQYF; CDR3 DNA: TGTGCCAGCAGCTCCGGACTAGAAGAGACCCAGTACTTC
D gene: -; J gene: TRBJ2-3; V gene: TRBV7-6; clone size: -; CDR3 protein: CASSLASTDTQYF; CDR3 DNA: TGTGCCAGCAGCTTGGCTAGCACAGATACGCAGTATTTT
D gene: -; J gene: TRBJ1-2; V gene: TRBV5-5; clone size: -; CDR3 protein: CASSLIPGADYGYTF; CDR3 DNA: TGTGCCAGCAGCTTGATCCCAGGGGCGGACTATGGCTACACCTTC
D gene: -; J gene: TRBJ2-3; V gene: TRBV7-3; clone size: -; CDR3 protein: CASSLKGERLALTYTDTQYF; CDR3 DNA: TGTGCCAGCAGCTTAAAAGGAGAAAGGCTAGCCTTGACATACACAGATACGCAGTATTTT
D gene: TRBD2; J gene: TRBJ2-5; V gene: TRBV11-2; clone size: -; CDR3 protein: CASSLEVLAGVETQYF; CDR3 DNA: TGTGCCAGCAGCTTAGAGGTGTTAGCGGGAGTGGAGACCCAGTACTTC
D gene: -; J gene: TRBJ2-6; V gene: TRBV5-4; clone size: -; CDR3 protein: CASSLGHSGANVLTF; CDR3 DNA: TGTGCCAGCAGCTTGGGGCACTCTGGGGCCAACGTCCTGACTTTC
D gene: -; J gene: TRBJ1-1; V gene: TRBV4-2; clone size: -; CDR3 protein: CASSVDRLNTEAFF; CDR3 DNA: TGTGCCAGCAGTGTGGACAGATTGAACACTGAAGCTTTCTTT
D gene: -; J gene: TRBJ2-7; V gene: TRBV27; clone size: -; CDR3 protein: CASSLVYRESKQYF; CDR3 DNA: TGTGCCAGCAGTTTAGTCTACCGGGAGAGTAAGCAGTACTTC
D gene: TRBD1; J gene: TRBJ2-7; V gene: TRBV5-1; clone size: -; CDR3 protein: CASSARGLSYEQYF; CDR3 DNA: TGCGCCAGCAGCGCCAGGGGGCTGTCCTACGAGCAGTACTTC
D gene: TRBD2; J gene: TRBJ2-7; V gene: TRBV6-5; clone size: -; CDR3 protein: CASSPTSGAYEQYF; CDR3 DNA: TGTGCCAGCAGTCCGACTAGCGGTGCCTACGAGCAGTACTTC
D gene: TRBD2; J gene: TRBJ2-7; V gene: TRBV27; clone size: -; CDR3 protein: CASSSGRAYEQYF; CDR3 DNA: TGTGCCAGCAGTAGCGGGAGGGCCTACGAGCAGTACTTC
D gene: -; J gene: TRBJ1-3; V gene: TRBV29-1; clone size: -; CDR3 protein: CSVEIPGYFSGNTIYF; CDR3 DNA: TGCAGCGTTGAGATTCCGGGGTACTTCTCTGGAAACACCATATATTTT
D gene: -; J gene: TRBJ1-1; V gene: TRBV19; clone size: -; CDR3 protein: CASSALPGVMNTEAFF; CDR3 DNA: TGTGCCAGTAGTGCCCTCCCAGGGGTTATGAACACTGAAGCTTTCTTT
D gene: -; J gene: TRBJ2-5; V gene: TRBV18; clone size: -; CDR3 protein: CASSGPSLFAQETQYF; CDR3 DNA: TGTGCCAGCTCAGGTCCTTCACTTTTCGCCCAAGAGACCCAGTACTTC
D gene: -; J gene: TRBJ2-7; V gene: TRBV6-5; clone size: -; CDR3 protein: CASSYHRLGEQYF; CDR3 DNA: TGTGCCAGCAGTTACCACAGGTTGGGTGAGCAGTACTTC
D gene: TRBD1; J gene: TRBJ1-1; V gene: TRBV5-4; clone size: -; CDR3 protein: CASTNLQGGDTEAFF; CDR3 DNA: TGTGCCAGCACGAACCTACAGGGGGGAGACACTGAAGCTTTCTTT
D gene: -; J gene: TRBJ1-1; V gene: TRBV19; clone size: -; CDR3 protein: CASTPLATDMNTEAFF; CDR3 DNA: TGTGCCAGTACACCTCTAGCGACAGATATGAACACTGAAGCTTTCTTT
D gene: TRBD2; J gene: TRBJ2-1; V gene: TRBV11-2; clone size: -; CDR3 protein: CASSDRSGRAVNEQFF; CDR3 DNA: TGTGCCAGCAGCGATCGTAGCGGGAGGGCCGTTAATGAGCAGTTCTTC
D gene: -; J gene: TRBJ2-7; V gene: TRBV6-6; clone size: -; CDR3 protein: CASRRADEQYF; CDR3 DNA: TGTGCCAGCCGGAGGGCCGACGAGCAGTACTTC
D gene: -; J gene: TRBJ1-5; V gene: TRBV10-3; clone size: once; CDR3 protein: CAISEDRNQPQHF; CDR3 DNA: TGTGCCATCAGTGAGGACAGGAATCAGCCCCAGCATTTT
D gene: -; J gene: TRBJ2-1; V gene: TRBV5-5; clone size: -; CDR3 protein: CASRLADYQSHEQFF; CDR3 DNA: TGTGCCAGCAGGTTAGCGGACTACCAGTCCCATGAGCAGTTCTTC
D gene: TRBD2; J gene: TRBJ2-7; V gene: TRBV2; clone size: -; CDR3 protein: CASRAGVGYRQYF; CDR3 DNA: TGTGCCAGCAGAGCGGGAGTCGGCTATAGGCAGTACTTC
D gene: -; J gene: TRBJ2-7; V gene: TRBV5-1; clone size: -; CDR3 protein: CASSTEQGHEQYF; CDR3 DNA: TGCGCCAGCAGCACCGAACAGGGACACGAGCAGTACTTC
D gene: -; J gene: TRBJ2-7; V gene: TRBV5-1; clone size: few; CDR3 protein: CASSPRDYEQYF; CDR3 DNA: TGCGCCAGCAGCCCCCGGGACTACGAGCAGTACTTC
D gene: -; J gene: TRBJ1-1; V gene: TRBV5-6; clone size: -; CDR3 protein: CASNQGPHTEAFF; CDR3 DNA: TGTGCCAGCAACCAGGGTCCACACACTGAAGCTTTCTTT
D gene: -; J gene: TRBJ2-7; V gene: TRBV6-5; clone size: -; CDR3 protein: CASSSSSRSVEQYF; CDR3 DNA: TGTGCCAGCAGTTCCTCGAGCAGGTCCGTCGAGCAGTACTTC
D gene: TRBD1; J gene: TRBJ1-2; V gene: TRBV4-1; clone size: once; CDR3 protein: CASSQGLRGRMYGYTF; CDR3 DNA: TGCGCCAGCAGCCAAGGTCTGAGGGGGCGTATGTATGGCTACACCTTC
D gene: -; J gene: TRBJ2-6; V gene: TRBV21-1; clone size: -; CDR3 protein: CASEIGGTGANVLTF; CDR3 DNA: TGTGCCAGTGAAATTGGGGGGACTGGGGCCAACGTCCTGACTTTC
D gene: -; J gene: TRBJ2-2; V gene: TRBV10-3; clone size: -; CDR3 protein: CAIGGNTGELFF; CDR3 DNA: TGTGCCATCGGAGGGAACACCGGGGAGCTGTTTTTT
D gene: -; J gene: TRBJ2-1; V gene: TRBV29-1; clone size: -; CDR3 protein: CSGSGEISYNEQFF; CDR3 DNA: TGCAGCGGCTCGGGAGAGATCTCCTACAATGAGCAGTTCTTC
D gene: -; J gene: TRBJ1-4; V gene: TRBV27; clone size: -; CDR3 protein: CASSLQGRNEKLFF; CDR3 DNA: TGTGCCAGCAGTCTACAGGGCCGAAATGAAAAACTGTTTTTT
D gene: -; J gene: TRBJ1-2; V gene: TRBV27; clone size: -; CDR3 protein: CASSFAGESGGYTF; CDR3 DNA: TGTGCCAGCAGTTTTGCAGGGGAGAGTGGTGGCTACACCTTC
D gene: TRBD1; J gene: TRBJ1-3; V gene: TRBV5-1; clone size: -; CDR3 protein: CASSLGTGWGNTIYF; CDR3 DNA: TGCGCCAGCAGCTTAGGGACAGGTTGGGGAAACACCATATATTTT
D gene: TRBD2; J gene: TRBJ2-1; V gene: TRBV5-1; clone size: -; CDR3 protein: CASSNSGSSYNEQFF; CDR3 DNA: TGCGCCAGCAGCAATAGCGGGAGCTCCTACAATGAGCAGTTCTTC
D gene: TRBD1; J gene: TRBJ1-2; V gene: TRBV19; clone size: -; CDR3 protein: CASSIMRDSYGYTF; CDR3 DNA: TGTGCCAGTAGTATAATGAGGGACAGCTATGGCTACACCTTC
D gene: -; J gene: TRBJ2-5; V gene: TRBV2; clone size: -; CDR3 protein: CASRRTAQETQYF; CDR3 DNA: TGTGCCAGCAGAAGGACAGCCCAAGAGACCCAGTACTTC
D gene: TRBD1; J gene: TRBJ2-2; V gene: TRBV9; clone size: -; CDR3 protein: CASSVAGTGDTGELFF; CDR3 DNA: TGTGCCAGCAGCGTGGCCGGGACAGGGGACACCGGGGAGCTGTTTTTT
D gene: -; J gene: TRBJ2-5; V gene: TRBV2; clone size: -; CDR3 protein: CASSAGKQETQYF; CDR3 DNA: TGTGCCAGCAGTGCGGGAAAACAAGAGACCCAGTACTTC
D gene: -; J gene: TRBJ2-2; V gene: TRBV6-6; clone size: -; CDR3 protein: CAAEGTNTGELFF; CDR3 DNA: TGTGCCGCGGAGGGAACGAACACCGGGGAGCTGTTTTTT
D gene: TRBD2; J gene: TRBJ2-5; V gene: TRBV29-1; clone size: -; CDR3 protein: CSVGASGTIETQYF; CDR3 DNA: TGCAGCGTTGGGGCTAGCGGGACCATAGAGACCCAGTACTTC
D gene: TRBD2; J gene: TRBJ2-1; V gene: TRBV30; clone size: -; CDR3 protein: CAWREEWGLAGVRNEQFF; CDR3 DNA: TGTGCCTGGAGGGAAGAGTGGGGACTAGCGGGAGTCCGGAATGAGCAGTTCTTC
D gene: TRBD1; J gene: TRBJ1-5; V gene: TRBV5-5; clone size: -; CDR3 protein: CASSLMLGQGDQPQHF; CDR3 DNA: TGTGCCAGCAGCTTGATGTTAGGGCAGGGGGATCAGCCCCAGCATTTT
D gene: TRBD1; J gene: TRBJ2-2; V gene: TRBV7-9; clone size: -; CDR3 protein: CASSLDRTGLVGELFF; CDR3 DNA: TGTGCCAGCAGCTTAGATAGGACAGGCCTCGTCGGGGAGCTGTTTTTT
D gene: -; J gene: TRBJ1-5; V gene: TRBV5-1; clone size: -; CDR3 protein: CASSPLPSTGSNQPQHF; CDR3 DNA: TGCGCCAGCAGCCCTCTGCCATCGACCGGGAGCAATCAGCCCCAGCATTTT
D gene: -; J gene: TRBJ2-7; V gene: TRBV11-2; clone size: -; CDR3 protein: CASSSLTDSSYEQYF; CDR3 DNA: TGTGCCAGCAGCTCACTTACCGATTCGTCCTACGAGCAGTACTTC
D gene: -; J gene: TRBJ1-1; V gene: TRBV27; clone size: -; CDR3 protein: CASREGGTEAFF; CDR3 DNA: TGTGCCAGCAGGGAGGGTGGCACTGAAGCTTTCTTT